The clone carrying this T cell receptor (beta chain) was observed many times. The antigen remains undetermined. This sample was taken from a study of neurological immune-mediated disorders. Study results and caveats: In HTLV-1-associated myelopathy, TCR clonal expansion was greatest, and in multiple sclerosis it was least, below healthy controls.

V was pared by 5 bases and J by 3 bases, with 7 bases of the junction left unmatched. This CDR3 has 16 amino acids. For the unsorted libraries, 2 million PBMCs stored at -80 C served as input. Synthesis of cDNA was performed by 5'RACE using 10-nucleotide random UMIs. The authors obtained over 200 million TCR-beta sequences from 15-18 subjects per sequencing run. From the 5' RACE reads, TCRdb called clonotypes with MiXCR, one entry per CDR3 protein. Seen here are around 48,000 distinct CDR3 sequences, approximately 10% observed once, and the top ten hold about 20%. The chain links TRBV12-3 or TRBV12-4 to TRBJ2-1; 10 bases agree with TRBD2. The clonotype originates from a woman between 35 and 50 years old with HTLV-1-associated myelopathy (HAM/TSP). Sequencing was done on a sample of PBMCs. The CDR3 region is CASSSSGTSDYNEQFF. The CDR3 DNA is TGTGCCAGCAGTAGTTCCGGGACTAGCGACTACAATGAGCAGTTCTTC.